The T cell receptor (beta chain) under discussion was sequenced for a study of blood T cell repertoires in COVID-19. The CDR3 is made up of 14 amino acids. J was trimmed by 1 base and V by 5 bases; bases with no gene match: 4. Germline CDR1 MNHEY, CDR2 SVGAGI. This clone was observed once. Measured with immunoSEQ multiplex PCR; TCRdb has only the in-frame clones, and not every one. The sample lists some 200,000 clones, approximately 86% occurring once. The chain is built from TRBV6-5 and TRBJ1-1; TRBD1 agrees at 7 bases. What was sequenced was PBMCs or T cells enriched from blood (not recorded which). The clonotype originates from a woman in her twenties or thirties who had recovered from COVID-19. CDR3 sequence (DNA): TGTGCCAGCAGTACGACAGGGACGAACACTGAAGCTTTCTTT. Its protein is CASSTTGTNTEAFF.